This TCR beta chain was sequenced during a study of beta chain features in type 1 diabetes. Staining for CD45RO/CCR7/CD25/CD127/CD95/CD27 allowed sorting of CD4+ naive, central memory, regulatory and stem cell-like memory cells. Post-sort purity exceeded 98% for all sorted populations. This CDR3 has 15 residues. CDR1 is MDHEN and CDR2 is SYDVKM in the germline V gene. With V trimmed by 5 bases and J by 1 base, 6 bases remained unmatched. Expressed TCRB transcripts were sequenced because the isolated RNA had all been reverse transcribed beforehand. Sequenced by immunoSEQ multiplex PCR; TCRdb stores in-frame clones only, minus some. The sample shows approximately 160,000 clones, about 8.1% of them seen only once. Study-wide results and caveats: Whether HLA type affects TCRB rearrangement stayed undetermined in the present work.

Turning to this clone: Its specificity is not known.

This chain joins TRBV28 and TRBJ1-1; TRBD1 matches at 8 bases. The source material was central memory CD4+ T cells from blood. The TCR comes from a man younger than 35 in good health. The CDR3 sequence is CASSTSTGGNTEAFF. The DNA of the CDR3 is TGTGCCAGCAGTACCTCAACAGGGGGGAACACTGAAGCTTTCTTT.